Given below is one T cell receptor (beta chain) in context. This entry is derived from a study of spatial heterogeneity in lung cancer. Via MiXCR, TCRdb re-called the 5' RACE reads, giving one row per CDR3 protein. The sample records 39,000 or so distinct CDR3 sequences, roughly a tenth being singletons. Germline V lookup: CDR1 SNHLY, CDR2 FYNNEI. The length of the CDR3 is 15 residues. V shed 1 base and J shed 2 bases, with 8 bases lying between them. Time point given: blood at routine non-recurrence follow-up after resection. Source: PBMCs, taken at follow-up. The chain links TRBV2 to TRBJ2-2, with no clear D. The TCR comes from a female donor with early-stage non-small cell lung cancer. In DNA, the CDR3 is TGTGCCAGCAGTGAAGGCCGTACTAACACCGGGGAGCTGTTTTTT. Translated, it gives CASSEGRTNTGELFF.